This TCR beta chain emerged from a study of graft-versus-host responses after intestinal transplantation. Overall study: Transplant recipients had multivisceral, liver-intestinal, or isolated intestinal grafts.

The assay was immunoSEQ multiplex PCR, and TCRdb's table has in-frame clones only and misses some. The sample lists around 90,000 clones; 85% to 95% were seen once. CDR1 and CDR2 from the germline V gene are SEHNR and FQNEAQ (reference sequence). V lost 4 bases, J lost 3 bases, and 4 bases lay in between. The CDR3 runs 11 residues. In the case of this clone: The antigen is not known.

Overall study results and limits: GvH clones turned up in recipient marrow; some had shown up first in ileum or blood.

The rearrangement uses TRBV7-9 and TRBJ2-7, with unresolved D. This sample comprised unstimulated CD8+ T cells sorted from spleen or lymph node cells, obtained before transplant. The TCR sequence derives from a human donor who was the organ donor for an intestinal transplant. CDR3 DNA sequence: TGTGCCAGCAGCTGGAGCTACGAGCAGTACTTC. Its translation: CASSWSYEQYF.